This T cell receptor (beta chain) was recovered during a study of naive and memory T cell subsets. General study findings and limits: The power law exponent of TCR abundance differed between naive and memory cells.

V lost 8 bases and J lost 0, with 5 bases in between. Looked up from germline, CDR1 is MNHNY and CDR2 is SVGAGI (reference sequence). This CDR3 spans 11 amino acids. In the case of this clonotype: The antigen is undetermined.

The beta constant-region primer was an equimolar mix of two oligonucleotides covering TRBC1 and TRBC2. Nested alpha and beta constant-region primers with the SP2 primer drove four PCR rounds on ligated cDNA. The cDNA 3' end received a ligated single-stranded oligonucleotide carrying the SP2 primer and a 12-nucleotide UMI. TCRdb redid the calling of the UMI-ligation and nested PCR reads with MiXCR, one entry per CDR3 protein. The table records more than 100,000 distinct CDR3 sequences, about 36% of them present only once. The sample comprised central memory CD4+ T cells from blood. This sequence originates from a human donor in good health. V usage is TRBV6-6 and J usage is TRBJ2-7; D may be TRBD2 (5 bases). The CDR3 coding sequence is TGTGCCAGCGGGAGCTCCTACGAGCAGTACTTC. Translation gives CASGSSYEQYF.